A single sample gave rise to the 28 T cell receptor beta chains below, sequenced in a study of immune evolution from preneoplasia to lung adenocarcinoma. Clones were sequenced by immunoSEQ multiplex PCR, and TCRdb holds only the in-frame ones, with some missing. The table lists approximately 4,000 clones, roughly four fifths of them singletons, with around 19% in the top ten. Material: FFPE minimally invasive lung adenocarcinoma tissue. Receptor source: a person aged 55-80 years with lung adenocarcinoma.

This chain joins TRBV4-3 and TRBJ2-3; no definite D call. The CDR3 loop spans 15 amino acids. Germline loops: CDR1 LGHNA, CDR2 YSLEER. V lost 5 bases to trimming and J lost 1 base, with 13 bases between them. CDR3 in amino acids: CASSAQAFGTDTQYF. For the CDR3, the DNA is TGCGCCAGCAGCGCGCAAGCTTTCGGCACAGATACGCAGTATTTT.

The sample holds a few counts of this clone. This chain connects TRBV11-3 to TRBJ2-2; 7 positions agree with TRBD2. The V and J ends lost 3 bases and 7 bases, in that order; junction bases with no gene match: 14. This CDR3 has 17 amino acids. Germline V CDR1 and CDR2: SGHNT, YENEEA. CDR3 in amino acids: CASSLTSGRGYVGELFF. In DNA, the CDR3 is TGTGCCAGCAGCTTGACCTCCGGGCGGGGGTACGTCGGGGAGCTGTTTTTT.

The CDR3 sequence: CAISESIPGRGLTKNIQYF. In nucleotides, the CDR3 is TGTGCCATCAGTGAGTCGATTCCGGGCAGGGGGCTAACCAAAAACATTCAGTACTTC. This chain uses TRBV10-3 with TRBJ2-4; 8 positions match TRBD1. Germline V lookup: CDR1 ENHRY, CDR2 SYGVKD. V lost 0 bases, J lost 2 bases, and 12 bases stayed unmatched. This CDR3 is 19 amino acids long.

The rearrangement joins TRBV7-9 to TRBJ1-5, with TRBD1 as a possible D gene (5 bases). Germline V CDR1 and CDR2: SEHNR, FQNEAQ (reference sequence). This CDR3 contains 14 residues. V lost 6 bases and J lost 3, with 12 bases in between. CDR3 in amino acids: CASSPTASNQPQHF. CDR3 DNA sequence: TGTGCCAGCAGTCCGACAGCGTCCAATCAGCCCCAGCATTTT.

This chain links TRBV5-1 with TRBJ2-2; TRBD1 matches 9 bases. The CDR3 is 14 amino acids. V lost 4 bases and J lost 5; bases outside the gene matches: 3. Germline V lookup: CDR1 SGHRS, CDR2 YFSETQ. The CDR3 protein is CASSLGTGTGELFF. Here the CDR3 DNA reads TGCGCCAGCAGCCTCGGGACAGGGACCGGGGAGCTGTTTTTT.

J is TRBJ1-1 and V is TRBV2; 8 positions agree with TRBD1. Germline V CDR1 and CDR2: SNHLY, FYNNEI. This CDR3 contains 11 residues. The trim removed 6 bases at V and 10 bases at J, leaving 4 bases unmatched. Here the CDR3 DNA reads TGTGCCAGCAGAGTGACAGGGGTAGCTTTCTTT. Its protein is CASRVTGVAFF.

This clone has a handful of counts. The chain recombines TRBV7-2 with TRBJ1-1; 9 bases are a match to TRBD1. The germline CDR1 and CDR2 sequences are SGHTA and FQGNSA. The CDR3 length is 13 residues. Trimming took 5 bases from V and 7 from J; bases not matched to a gene: 5. In nucleotides, the CDR3 is TGTGCCAGCAGCCGAAGACAGGGGGTTGAAGCTTTCTTT. As protein: CASSRRQGVEAFF.

The count of this clone is one. One junction end does not reproduce the germline sequence, and a read error may be involved. The sample holds other DNA sequences that translate to the same CDR3. This chain joins TRBV15 and TRBJ1-4, with 7 positions matching TRBD1. CDR1 LNHNV and CDR2 YYDKDF come from the germline V gene (reference sequence). This CDR3 spans 13 amino acids. The chain's CDR3 is CATSRGDSEKLFF. CDR3 DNA sequence: TGTGCCACTAGCAGGGGGGACAGTGAAAAACTGTTTTTT.

The chain recombines TRBV7-9 with TRBJ2-3; D unresolved. V was pared by 5 bases and J by 2 bases, with 14 bases between. The CDR3 sequence is 15 residues long. Germline CDR1 reads SEHNR; CDR2 reads FQNEAQ (reference sequence). Here the CDR3 DNA reads TGTGCCAGCAGCCCAGAGGTGGTCTACACAGATACGCAGTATTTT. This sequence encodes CASSPEVVYTDTQYF.

V gene TRBV29-1 combines with J gene TRBJ1-2, with 9 nucleotides matching TRBD1. V lost 7 bases and J lost 4; bases outside the gene matches: 7. The length of the CDR3 is 13 residues. Per the germline V gene, CDR1 is SQVTM and CDR2 is ANQGSEA. The CDR3 here is CSGYRGQGYGYTF. The CDR3 nucleotides read TGCAGCGGTTACAGGGGGCAGGGCTATGGCTACACCTTC.

This clone was seen only a few times. The rearrangement joins TRBV18 to TRBJ2-6, with 9 bases identical to TRBD2. The CDR3 covers 22 residues. Per germline, CDR1 KGHSH and CDR2 LQKENI. The V and J ends lost 0 bases and 0 bases, in that order; junction bases with no gene match: 15. The CDR3 protein is CASSPPSGRGGPTSSGANVLTF. In DNA form, the CDR3 reads TGTGCCAGCTCACCACCGAGCGGGCGGGGGGGCCCTACTAGCTCTGGGGCCAACGTCCTGACTTTC.

This chain joins TRBV4-3 and TRBJ2-7; 11 bases fit TRBD2. The junction had 4 bases not matched to a gene; V was cut back by 4 bases and J by 2 bases. Germline V CDR1 and CDR2: LGHNA, YSLEER. The CDR3 totals 15 residues. CDR3 nucleotides: TGCGCCAGCAGCCCCGGGACTAGCGGAACCTACGAGCAGTACTTC. It specifies CASSPGTSGTYEQYF.

CDR3 region: CASSAQPPGVGNEKLFF. In DNA form, the CDR3 reads TGTGCCAGCAGCGCCCAACCCCCAGGGGTCGGTAATGAAAAACTGTTTTTT. The chain employs TRBV9 and TRBJ1-4, with D perhaps TRBD1 (6 bases). V shed 3 bases and J shed 4 bases, with 19 bases lying between them. CDR3 length: 17 residues. Germline V gene lookup returns CDR1 SGDLS and CDR2 YYNGEE.

The rearrangement uses TRBV7-2 and TRBJ2-1; D gene ambiguous. This CDR3 has 15 residues. V lost 1 base to trimming and J lost 5 bases, with 12 bases between them. Germline CDR1 and CDR2: SGHTA and FQGNSA. For the CDR3, the DNA is TGTGCCAGCAGCTTAGATCCCTCGACGGACAATGAGCAGTTCTTC. It translates to CASSLDPSTDNEQFF.

This chain connects TRBV27 to TRBJ1-4; D not resolved. The CDR3 is 14 amino acids. The V end was cut by 3 bases, the J end by 8 bases, with 13 bases between. CDR1 is MNHEY and CDR2 is SMNVEV in the germline V gene (reference sequence). As DNA, the CDR3 is TGTGCCAGCAGTTTGACATCGGCGGGGGAAAAACTGTTTTTT. It encodes CASSLTSAGEKLFF.

This clone was seen a handful of times. The chain recombines TRBV25-1 with TRBJ2-2, with D unresolved. With 5 bases removed from V and 2 bases from J, the gap between germline ends came to 9 bases. Germline V lookup: CDR1 MGHDK, CDR2 SYGVNS. CDR3 size: 14 residues. The CDR3 here is CASSSALNTGELFF. DNA of the CDR3: TGTGCCAGCAGTAGCGCACTAAACACCGGGGAGCTGTTTTTT.

The V gene is TRBV29-1, the J gene TRBJ2-5, with TRBD1 matching over 8 bases. V shed 1 base, J shed 7 bases, and the junction held 8 bases outside the gene matches. CDR1 is SQVTM and CDR2 is ANQGSEA in the germline V gene. The CDR3 totals 14 residues. CDR3 loop: CSVEVYRGAATQYF. For the CDR3, the DNA is TGCAGCGTTGAAGTTTACAGGGGGGCAGCGACCCAGTACTTC.

The chain joins TRBV30 to TRBJ2-5; no firm D call. Germline V gene lookup returns CDR1 GTSNPN and CDR2 SVGIG (reference sequence). V was trimmed by 2 bases and J by 4 bases, leaving 8 bases between them. The CDR3 sequence is 12 residues long. The CDR3 DNA reads TGTGCCTGGAGTAGGTCTGGAGAGACCCAGTACTTC. It encodes CAWSRSGETQYF.

V usage is TRBV10-3 and J usage is TRBJ2-1; 8 bases line up with TRBD2. The CDR3 contains 17 residues. Germline V gene data show CDR1 as ENHRY and CDR2 as SYGVKD. V lost 6 bases to trimming and J lost 8 bases; unmatched junction nucleotides: 18. The CDR3 protein is CAISPNFGGAYRDEQFF. CDR3 DNA: TGTGCCATCAGCCCTAACTTCGGGGGGGCCTATAGAGATGAGCAGTTCTTC.

The chain recombines TRBV6-5 with TRBJ1-2, with a tentative D call TRBD1 (6 bases). Germline CDR1 and CDR2: MNHEY and SVGAGI. Trimming took 4 bases from V and 1 from J, leaving 13 bases between them. The CDR3 is 15 amino acids. CDR3 DNA: TGTGCCAGCAGTTCCCCAGGGGCCCTTAACTATGGCTACACCTTC. Protein product: CASSSPGALNYGYTF.

This clone was recorded only once. The V and J genes are TRBV27 and TRBJ2-5, with 10 bases identical to TRBD2. V shed 9 bases, J shed 4 bases, and the junction held 5 bases outside the gene matches. Per germline, CDR1 MNHEY and CDR2 SMNVEV (reference sequence). The CDR3 is 13 residues long. CDR3 sequence: CASLASGGETQYF. Here the CDR3 DNA reads TGTGCCAGTCTCGCTAGCGGGGGAGAGACCCAGTACTTC.

CDR3 coding DNA: TGCGCCAGCAGCCTTCCCGACCCTACCGGGGAGCTGTTTTTT. This translates into CASSLPDPTGELFF. The V gene is TRBV5-1, the J gene TRBJ2-2; no reliable D call. Trimming cost V 4 bases and J 5 bases, with 12 bases left between them. The CDR3 covers 14 residues. CDR1 is SGHRS, CDR2 YFSETQ, per germline.

The chain has TRBV7-2 and TRBJ2-1; either TRBD1 or TRBD2 may supply D (5 bases each). V shed 5 bases and J shed 4 bases, with 15 bases lying between them. This CDR3 region has 15 residues. In germline, CDR1 is SGHTA, CDR2 FQGNSA. The CDR3 DNA reads as TGTGCCAGCAGCGATTCCCTCGGGGCTTACAATGAGCAGTTCTTC. Protein product: CASSDSLGAYNEQFF.

The V call is TRBV6-6, the J call TRBJ1-1; TRBD1 aligns across 7 bases. The CDR3 runs 13 residues. From germline, CDR1 is MNHNY and CDR2 SVGAGI (reference sequence). Losses at the gene ends were 7 bases for V and 6 bases for J; bases not matched to a gene: 8. CDR3 bases: TGTGCCAGCACTAAAATGGACAGGCCTGAAGCTTTCTTT. Its protein product is CASTKMDRPEAFF.

CDR3: CSVERARGYNEQFF. In nucleotides, the CDR3 is TGCAGCGTTGAGCGGGCGAGGGGCTACAATGAGCAGTTCTTC. The chain uses TRBV29-1 and TRBJ2-1; D assignment may be TRBD1 or TRBD2 (5 bases each). CDR1 is SQVTM and CDR2 is ANQGSEA in the germline V gene. V was trimmed by 3 bases and J by 3 bases, leaving 12 bases between them. The CDR3 consists of 14 residues.

J is TRBJ2-7 and V is TRBV5-5, with D possibly being TRBD1 (6 bases). The V gene's germline CDR1 is SGHKS and CDR2 YYEKEE (reference sequence). The CDR3 is 13 residues long. Trimming removed 3 bases at V and 6 bases at J, with 13 bases between. The CDR3 nucleotides read TGTGCCAGCAGCTCCTACAGGGAAACCGAGCAGTACTTC. It translates to CASSSYRETEQYF.

The chain links TRBV28 to TRBJ1-3; TRBD1 is a possible D gene (5 bases). The CDR3 has 15 residues. With 8 bases removed from V and 7 bases from J, the gap between germline ends came to 21 bases. Germline CDR1 MDHEN, CDR2 SYDVKM. CDR3 nucleotide sequence: TGTGCCAGCGGGGGAGGGGCCGCTCTGGAGAACACCATATATTTT. Translating gives CASGGGAALENTIYF. Full variable domain (rest looked up from reference TRBV28 and TRBJ1-3): DVKVTQSSRYLVKRTGEKVFLECVQDMDHENMFWYRQDPGLGLRLIYFSYDVKMKEKGDIPEGYSVSREKKERFSLILESASTNQTSMYLCASGGGAALENTIYFGEGSWLTVV.

In its sample, this clone was seen a few times. The V gene is TRBV6-5, the J gene TRBJ2-2; the D gene could be TRBD1 or TRBD2 (5 bases each). V was trimmed by 6 bases and J by 1 base, leaving 12 bases between them. Germline V gene lookup returns CDR1 MNHEY and CDR2 SVGAGI. The CDR3 is made up of 15 amino acids. This chain's CDR3 is CASRPGQRNTGELFF. CDR3 DNA sequence: TGTGCCAGCAGGCCGGGGCAGAGGAACACCGGGGAGCTGTTTTTT.